The rows below give T cell receptor beta chains drawn from one sample of a study of blood T cell repertoires in COVID-19. Here immunoSEQ multiplex PCR was the method, and the copy in TCRdb shows in-frame clones only, minus some. The sample holds 72,000 or so clones, more than 75% seen once. Specimen: peripheral blood. The origin of the receptors is a woman aged 55-69 years with acute or convalescent COVID-19. The CDR3 runs from the conserved cysteine through the conserved F or W. Fields, in order: V gene, CDR3 length, J gene, D gene, clone size, CDR3 DNA, CDR3 protein. The D gene is left open where the match is weak. A row's size may be missing; if present it is once, few, many or a size class.

V: TRBV7-8; length: 15; J: TRBJ1-2; D: TRBD1; size: -; DNA: TGTGCCAGCAGCTTAGCGACGGGACAGGGGCTTGGCTACACCTTC; CDR3: CASSLATGQGLGYTF
V: TRBV7-2; length: 14; J: TRBJ2-1; D: TRBD2; size: once; DNA: TGTGCCAGCAGCTACCGGGGGGTCTACAATGAGCAGTTCTTC; CDR3: CASSYRGVYNEQFF
V: TRBV28; length: 15; J: TRBJ1-5; D: -; size: -; DNA: TGTGCCAGCAGTTTTATTGGAGCCAGCAATCAGCCCCAGCATTTT; CDR3: CASSFIGASNQPQHF
V: TRBV7-6; length: 15; J: TRBJ2-2; D: -; size: -; DNA: TGTGCCAGCAGCGGAACGGGGGGCGTCACCGGGGAGCTGTTTTTT; CDR3: CASSGTGGVTGELFF
V: TRBV7-2; length: 14; J: TRBJ1-5; D: -; size: -; DNA: TGTGCCAGCAGCTTAGATCTCGTCGATCAGCCCCAGCATTTT; CDR3: CASSLDLVDQPQHF
V: TRBV6-5; length: 13; J: TRBJ1-1; D: -; size: -; DNA: TGTGCCAGCAGTTACAAAGGGGACACTGAAGCTTTCTTT; CDR3: CASSYKGDTEAFF
V: TRBV6-5; length: 14; J: TRBJ1-1; D: -; size: -; DNA: TGTGCCAGCACCCCAAAGCAGGGTCGCACTGAAGCTTTCTTT; CDR3: CASTPKQGRTEAFF
V: TRBV5-1; length: 14; J: TRBJ2-3; D: -; size: -; DNA: TGCGCCAGCAGCTTGGGGACTGACACAGATACGCAGTATTTT; CDR3: CASSLGTDTDTQYF
V: TRBV5-1; length: 15; J: TRBJ2-5; D: TRBD2; size: once; DNA: TGCGCCAGCAGCTCTACTAGCGCCGGCCCAGAGACCCAGTACTTC; CDR3: CASSSTSAGPETQYF
V: TRBV5-5; length: 15; J: TRBJ1-5; D: TRBD1; size: -; DNA: TGTGCCAGCAGCTCTGGGACAGTGGGCGGTCAGCCCCAGCATTTT; CDR3: CASSSGTVGGQPQHF
V: TRBV5-4; length: 15; J: TRBJ1-4; D: -; size: -; DNA: TGTGCCAGCAGCCCACCGGGGGAGGATAATGAAAAACTGTTTTTT; CDR3: CASSPPGEDNEKLFF
V: TRBV19; length: 16; J: TRBJ1-6; D: -; size: few; DNA: TGTGCCAGTCAACCACTCGAGGGATCGCATAATTCACCCCTCCACTTT; CDR3: CASQPLEGSHNSPLHF
V: TRBV5-5; length: 13; J: TRBJ2-2; D: -; size: -; DNA: TGTGCCAGCAGCCCCGGTTCGAACGGGGAGCTGTTTTTT; CDR3: CASSPGSNGELFF
V: TRBV6-5; length: 15; J: TRBJ1-1; D: TRBD1; size: -; DNA: TGTGCCAGCAGTTACTCGGTACAGGGGGCGACTGAAGCTTTCTTT; CDR3: CASSYSVQGATEAFF
V: TRBV27; length: 15; J: TRBJ1-4; D: TRBD1; size: -; DNA: TGTGCCAGCAGTGCCTGGACAGGTTCTAATGAAAAACTGTTTTTT; CDR3: CASSAWTGSNEKLFF
V: TRBV7-8; length: 17; J: TRBJ1-4; D: -; size: -; DNA: TGTGCCAGCAGCCCCCGAGAGGCAGGGTGGTCTAATGAAAAACTGTTTTTT; CDR3: CASSPREAGWSNEKLFF
V: TRBV7-9; length: 15; J: TRBJ2-2; D: -; size: -; DNA: TGTGCCAGCAGCTTATACTCGGGGGACACCGGGGAGCTGTTTTTT; CDR3: CASSLYSGDTGELFF
V: TRBV7-2; length: 14; J: TRBJ2-2; D: -; size: once; DNA: TGTGCCAGCAGCTTACGGGAAAACACCGGGGAGCTGTTTTTT; CDR3: CASSLRENTGELFF
V: TRBV6-4; length: 13; J: TRBJ1-5; D: -; size: few; DNA: TGTGCCAGCAGTGACAATAACAATCAGCCCCAGCATTTT; CDR3: CASSDNNNQPQHF
V: TRBV18; length: 13; J: TRBJ2-7; D: -; size: once; DNA: TGTGCCAGCTCACCATCCGGGGCCTACGAGCAGTACTTC; CDR3: CASSPSGAYEQYF
V: TRBV3-1/TRBV3-2; length: 15; J: TRBJ2-7; D: TRBD1; size: -; DNA: TGTGCCAGCAGCCCTTTGGACAGGGGCTCCTACGAGCAGTACTTC; CDR3: CASSPLDRGSYEQYF
V: TRBV4-1; length: 15; J: TRBJ2-7; D: -; size: -; DNA: TGCGCCAGCAGCCCCGGAGCTTCAGTAACCTACGAGCAGTACTTC; CDR3: CASSPGASVTYEQYF
V: TRBV30; length: 14; J: TRBJ1-1; D: -; size: -; DNA: TGTGCCTGGAGATCTCCGGGGGTGGGCACTGAAGCTTTCTTT; CDR3: CAWRSPGVGTEAFF
V: TRBV14; length: 13; J: TRBJ1-1; D: -; size: -; DNA: TGTGCCAGCAGCCAGAATTCCAGGGATGGAGCTTTCTTT; CDR3: CASSQNSRDGAFF
V: TRBV7-2; length: 14; J: TRBJ1-6; D: -; size: once; DNA: TGTGCCAGCAGCTGGCGGGGCGATAATTCACCCCTCCACTTT; CDR3: CASSWRGDNSPLHF
V: TRBV6-5; length: 15; J: TRBJ2-3; D: TRBD2; size: -; DNA: TGTGCCAGCAGTAGCGGGGGGGCAAGCACAGATACGCAGTATTTT; CDR3: CASSSGGASTDTQYF
V: TRBV24-1; length: 15; J: TRBJ2-1; D: TRBD1; size: -; DNA: TGTGCCACCAGTGAAGGGACAGGGCTCAGCAATGAGCAGTTCTTC; CDR3: CATSEGTGLSNEQFF
V: TRBV2; length: 15; J: TRBJ2-5; D: -; size: -; DNA: TGTGCCAGCACCGAAGGCGGGGTCCGCGGAGAGACCCAGTACTTC; CDR3: CASTEGGVRGETQYF
V: TRBV19; length: 15; J: TRBJ2-1; D: -; size: -; DNA: TGTGCCAGCCACCCGGGGGAGACCGTCTACAATGAGCAGTTCTTC; CDR3: CASHPGETVYNEQFF
V: TRBV27; length: 14; J: TRBJ1-1; D: TRBD1; size: -; DNA: TGTGCCAGCAAAAGGGACAGGGTTTGGGGTGAAGCTTTCTTT; CDR3: CASKRDRVWGEAFF
V: TRBV14; length: 15; J: TRBJ2-1; D: TRBD2; size: -; DNA: TGTGCCAGCAGCCGGCGACTAGCAGCCGTGGATGAGCAGTTCTTC; CDR3: CASSRRLAAVDEQFF
V: TRBV2; length: 13; J: TRBJ1-4; D: TRBD1; size: -; DNA: TGTGCCACCCAGGGGGAGAAAAACCAAAAACTGTTTTTT; CDR3: CATQGEKNQKLFF
V: TRBV6-6; length: 16; J: TRBJ2-2; D: TRBD2; size: -; DNA: TGTGCCAGCAGTCGAGGACTAGCGACGAACACCGGGGAGCTGTTTTTT; CDR3: CASSRGLATNTGELFF
V: TRBV2; length: 12; J: TRBJ1-2; D: -; size: -; DNA: TGTGCCAGCAGTGAATCCGACGGGGGCTACACCTTC; CDR3: CASSESDGGYTF
V: TRBV12-3/TRBV12-4; length: 13; J: TRBJ2-7; D: -; size: -; DNA: TGTGCCAGCCAAGGGGGTCCTTTCCACGAGCAGTACTTC; CDR3: CASQGGPFHEQYF
V: TRBV7-2; length: 16; J: TRBJ2-5; D: TRBD2; size: -; DNA: TGTGCCAGCAGCTTAGTGTATCTGGCGGGGGTGGAGACCCAGTACTTC; CDR3: CASSLVYLAGVETQYF
V: TRBV12-3/TRBV12-4; length: 13; J: TRBJ1-1; D: -; size: -; DNA: TGTGCCAGCAGTTTAGCCCTAAACACTGAAGCTTTCTTT; CDR3: CASSLALNTEAFF
V: TRBV18; length: 16; J: TRBJ1-2; D: -; size: -; DNA: TGTGCCAGCTCACCAAAAGTGGACACAACTAACTATGGCTACACCTTC; CDR3: CASSPKVDTTNYGYTF
V: TRBV25-1; length: 15; J: TRBJ1-4; D: -; size: -; DNA: TGTGCCAGCAGTACCCACAGGGTCGTGGATGAAAAACTGTTTTTT; CDR3: CASSTHRVVDEKLFF
V: TRBV3-1/TRBV3-2; length: 16; J: TRBJ2-2; D: -; size: -; DNA: TGTGCCAGCAGCCGGGGGGGCGGGGCGAACACCGGGGAGCTGTTTTTT; CDR3: CASSRGGGANTGELFF
V: TRBV9; length: 15; J: TRBJ1-2; D: -; size: -; DNA: TGTGCCAGCAGCGTGGTGGGAGTGGGAGGCTATGGCTACACCTTC; CDR3: CASSVVGVGGYGYTF
V: TRBV2; length: 15; J: TRBJ1-6; D: TRBD1; size: -; DNA: TGTGCCAGCAGTACGGGACAGGGTAGGAGCTCACCCCTCCACTTT; CDR3: CASSTGQGRSSPLHF
V: TRBV30; length: 17; J: TRBJ2-1; D: TRBD2; size: -; DNA: TGTGCCTGGAGTCTTCCACATAGCGGGGCCCAATACAATGAGCAGTTCTTC; CDR3: CAWSLPHSGAQYNEQFF
V: TRBV9; length: 14; J: TRBJ2-7; D: -; size: -; DNA: TGTGCCAGCAGCGTAGAGACAAACTCCTACGAGCAGTACTTC; CDR3: CASSVETNSYEQYF
V: TRBV5-4; length: 16; J: TRBJ1-4; D: -; size: -; DNA: TGTGCCAGCAGCTGGGGAATGGGGGGTGTGGAGGAAAAACTGTTTTTT; CDR3: CASSWGMGGVEEKLFF
V: TRBV9; length: 14; J: TRBJ1-6; D: -; size: -; DNA: TGTGCCAGCAGCGTAGGAGAGGATAATTCACCCCTCCACTTT; CDR3: CASSVGEDNSPLHF
V: TRBV6-1; length: 16; J: TRBJ1-2; D: TRBD1; size: -; DNA: TGTGCCAGCAGTGTCGGACAGGGGAGTCCTAACTATGGCTACACCTTC; CDR3: CASSVGQGSPNYGYTF
V: TRBV15; length: 16; J: TRBJ2-1; D: -; size: -; DNA: TGTGCCACCAGCAGTTTAGGAAGGAGCTCCTACAATGAGCAGTTCTTC; CDR3: CATSSLGRSSYNEQFF
V: TRBV2; length: 14; J: TRBJ1-2; D: -; size: -; DNA: TGTGCCAGCAGTGAATTACAGTTCAACTATGGCTACACCTTC; CDR3: CASSELQFNYGYTF
V: TRBV2; length: 13; J: TRBJ1-3; D: -; size: -; DNA: TGTGCCAGCAGTGGGCAGGGCGGAAACACCATATATTTT; CDR3: CASSGQGGNTIYF
V: TRBV6-2/TRBV6-3; length: 16; J: TRBJ2-1; D: TRBD2; size: -; DNA: TGTGCCAGCAGTCAGGGACTAGCGGGGGGGTTTTGGGAGCAGTTCTTC; CDR3: CASSQGLAGGFWEQFF
V: TRBV5-1; length: 15; J: TRBJ2-1; D: -; size: -; DNA: TGCGCCAGCAGCCAGACCGCTTTGGGGGGCAATGAGCAGTTCTTC; CDR3: CASSQTALGGNEQFF
V: TRBV3-1/TRBV3-2; length: 11; J: TRBJ2-7; D: -; size: -; DNA: TGTGCCAGCAGCGGCCCCTACGAGCAGTACTTC; CDR3: CASSGPYEQYF
V: TRBV12-3/TRBV12-4; length: 11; J: TRBJ2-1; D: -; size: few; DNA: TGTGCCAGCAGCCGTACTAATGAGCAGTTCTTC; CDR3: CASSRTNEQFF
V: TRBV7-8; length: 16; J: TRBJ2-1; D: -; size: -; DNA: TGTGCCAGCAGCTTATTTGCCAGTAGGGGGAGCGATGAGCAGTTCTTC; CDR3: CASSLFASRGSDEQFF
V: TRBV15; length: 15; J: TRBJ2-1; D: TRBD2; size: -; DNA: TGTGCCACCAGCAGAGATGGGTGGCGGGGGGGTGAGCAGTTCTTC; CDR3: CATSRDGWRGGEQFF
V: TRBV6-2/TRBV6-3; length: 18; J: TRBJ2-1; D: TRBD2; size: -; DNA: TGTGCCAGCAGTTCACCAGGGGCAGCGGGGGCCTCCTACAATGAGCAGTTCTTC; CDR3: CASSSPGAAGASYNEQFF
V: TRBV7-8; length: 13; J: TRBJ2-7; D: -; size: -; DNA: TGTGCCAGCAGCTCGCGCAGGGGGGACGAGCAGTACTTC; CDR3: CASSSRRGDEQYF
V: TRBV5-1; length: 14; J: TRBJ1-2; D: -; size: -; DNA: TGCGCCAGCAGCCGCGAACAGGGCGACTATGGCTACACCTTC; CDR3: CASSREQGDYGYTF